A selection of T cell receptor beta chains follows, all from one sample in a study of graft-versus-host responses after intestinal transplantation. Method: immunoSEQ multiplex PCR; TCRdb's copy keeps in-frame clones and lacks some. This sample has 80,000 to 100,000 clones, with almost 90% found just once. These TCRs are of unknown antigen specificity. This sample comprised unstimulated CD4+ T cells sorted from spleen or lymph node cells, obtained before intestinal transplant. The receptors derive from a human donor who received an intestinal transplant. Each CDR3 is given with its conserved first and last residue. Fields, in order: CDR3 DNA, CDR3 protein, V gene, D gene, clone size, J gene. The D gene is left open where the match is weak. Size tells how often a clone was seen (once, few, many) or the class of an expanded clone, and some rows leave it out.

CDR3nt: TGCAGCGTTGCACACCGGGCGCAGGGGCGAAATGAGCAGTTCTTC
CDR3aa: CSVAHRAQGRNEQFF
v_gene: TRBV29-1
d_gene: NA
abundance: NA
j_gene: TRBJ2-1

CDR3nt: TGTGCCAGTACCGGATCCGGGGGTGGCGAGCAGTACTTC
CDR3aa: CASTGSGGGEQYF
v_gene: TRBV19
d_gene: NA
abundance: NA
j_gene: TRBJ2-7

CDR3nt: TGTGCCAGTAGTATAGGGTGGAGGGGGAACACTGAAGCTTTCTTT
CDR3aa: CASSIGWRGNTEAFF
v_gene: TRBV19
d_gene: NA
abundance: once
j_gene: TRBJ1-1

CDR3nt: TGTGCCAGCAGTTACCCAGGGACAGGGGGAGAGCAGTACTTC
CDR3aa: CASSYPGTGGEQYF
v_gene: TRBV6-5
d_gene: TRBD1
abundance: NA
j_gene: TRBJ2-7

CDR3nt: TGCGCCAGCAGCTTGGACGGACAGCCGACCACTTTCTATGGCTACACCTTC
CDR3aa: CASSLDGQPTTFYGYTF
v_gene: TRBV5-1
d_gene: NA
abundance: NA
j_gene: TRBJ1-2

CDR3nt: TGTGCCAGCAGCCACCAGCGGGGAACCACAGATACGCAGTATTTT
CDR3aa: CASSHQRGTTDTQYF
v_gene: TRBV14
d_gene: TRBD2
abundance: NA
j_gene: TRBJ2-3

CDR3nt: TGCGCCAGCAGCCCGGGGATCGAGAGAGACGAGCAGTACTTC
CDR3aa: CASSPGIERDEQYF
v_gene: TRBV5-1
d_gene: NA
abundance: NA
j_gene: TRBJ2-7

CDR3nt: TGTGCCATAAACCGCGACAGGGATGGGGCCCAGCATTTT
CDR3aa: CAINRDRDGAQHF
v_gene: TRBV19
d_gene: TRBD1
abundance: NA
j_gene: TRBJ1-5

CDR3nt: TGTGCCAGCAACTCCCGGACAGAATTCCCCTACGAGCAGTACTTC
CDR3aa: CASNSRTEFPYEQYF
v_gene: TRBV6-1
d_gene: NA
abundance: NA
j_gene: TRBJ2-7

CDR3nt: TGTGCCAGTCATCGGGGTCTGGGTGAGCAGTTCTTC
CDR3aa: CASHRGLGEQFF
v_gene: TRBV6-1
d_gene: NA
abundance: NA
j_gene: TRBJ2-1

CDR3nt: TGTGCCATCAGTGAGTCAGGGGCGGGAGAAAAAAACATTCAGTACTTC
CDR3aa: CAISESGAGEKNIQYF
v_gene: TRBV10-3
d_gene: TRBD2
abundance: NA
j_gene: TRBJ2-4